A selection of T cell receptor beta chains follows, all from one sample in a study of T cells in Graves' hyperthyroidism and ophthalmopathy. TCRdb re-derived calls from the multiplex PCR reads in MiXCR, one entry per CDR3 protein. The data hold about 640,000 distinct CDR3 sequences, with 20% to 25% observed a single time. The specimen was blood. Receptor source: a young man with Graves' ophthalmopathy. Both conserved end residues are part of each CDR3. The order of the fields is clone size, V gene, J gene, D gene, CDR3 DNA, CDR3 protein. A D gene is named only where the DNA matches it firmly. Part of the rows lack a size; the others show once, few, many or a class for expanded clones.

-	TRBV5-8	TRBJ1-1	-	TGTGCCAGCAGCCGAAAAGGGGGTTCTGAAGCTTTCTTT	CASSRKGGSEAFF
-	TRBV5-1	TRBJ2-1	-	TGCGCCAGCAGCTTGGCCGGCCCCGAGCAGTTCTTC	CASSLAGPEQFF
-	TRBV7-2	TRBJ2-7	-	TGTGCCAGCAGCTTGGGACAATTAGACGAGCAGTACTTC	CASSLGQLDEQYF
many	TRBV20-1	TRBJ2-3	TRBD2	TGCAGTGCTAGGACTAGCGGGAGAGGACCGCCAGATACGCAGTATTTT	CSARTSGRGPPDTQYF
few	TRBV5-1	TRBJ2-7	-	TGCGCCAGCAGCTCCACCACCTCGGGCTACGAGCAGTACTTC	CASSSTTSGYEQYF
-	TRBV4-1	TRBJ2-1	TRBD2	TGCGCCAGCAGGTTCAGACTAGCGGGCTCCTACAATGAGCAGTTCTTC	CASRFRLAGSYNEQFF
-	TRBV28	TRBJ1-1	-	TGTGCCAGCAGTTTACGGGGAGTCCTCTTTGGAGCTTTCTTT	CASSLRGVLFGAFF
few	TRBV6-1	TRBJ1-1	-	TGTGCCAGCAGTGGTTCCTGGACTGAAGCTTTCTTT	CASSGSWTEAFF
many	TRBV20-1	TRBJ2-1	-	TGCAGTGCTGTCGTTTCTGGGGCAGGCCGTTACAATGAGCAGTTCTTC	CSAVVSGAGRYNEQFF
-	TRBV30	TRBJ1-5	-	TGTGCCTGGAGTTTCCGAACAGGGAGGAATCAGCCCCAGCATTTT	CAWSFRTGRNQPQHF
many	TRBV3-1	TRBJ1-2	TRBD1	TGTGCCAGCAGCCCCCAAGGGACAGGGGACTATGGCTACACCTTC	CASSPQGTGDYGYTF
-	TRBV5-6	TRBJ1-1	-	TGTGCCAGCAGCTTGCAGGAGGTCTTCACTGAAGCTTTCTTT	CASSLQEVFTEAFF
few	TRBV20-1	TRBJ2-5	-	TGCAGTGCTACGGATCTACGCCCGCCACAAGAGACCCAGTACTTC	CSATDLRPPQETQYF
many	TRBV10-3	TRBJ2-5	TRBD1	TGTGCCATCGGGAGCCGGGACAGGGGGTCTTGGGAGACCCAGTACTTC	CAIGSRDRGSWETQYF